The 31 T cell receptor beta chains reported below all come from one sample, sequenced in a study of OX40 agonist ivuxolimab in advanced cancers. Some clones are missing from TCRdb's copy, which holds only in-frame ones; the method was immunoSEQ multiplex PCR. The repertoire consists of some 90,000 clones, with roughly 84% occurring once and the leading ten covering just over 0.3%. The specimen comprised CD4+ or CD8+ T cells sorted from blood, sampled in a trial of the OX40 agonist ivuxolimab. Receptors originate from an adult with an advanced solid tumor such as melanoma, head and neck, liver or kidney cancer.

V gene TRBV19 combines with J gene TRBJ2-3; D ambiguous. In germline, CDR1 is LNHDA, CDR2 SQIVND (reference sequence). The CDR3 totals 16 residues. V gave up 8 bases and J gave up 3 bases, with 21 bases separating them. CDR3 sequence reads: CASRPVLGFETDTQYF. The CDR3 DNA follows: TGTGCCAGTCGCCCGGTTTTAGGTTTCGAGACAGATACGCAGTATTTT.

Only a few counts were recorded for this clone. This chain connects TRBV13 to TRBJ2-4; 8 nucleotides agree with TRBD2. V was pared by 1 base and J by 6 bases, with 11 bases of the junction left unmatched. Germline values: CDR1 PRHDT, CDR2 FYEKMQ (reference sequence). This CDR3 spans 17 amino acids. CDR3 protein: CASSLDLLAGGGNIQYF. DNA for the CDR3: TGTGCCAGCAGCTTAGACCTCCTGGCGGGGGGCGGAAACATTCAGTACTTC.

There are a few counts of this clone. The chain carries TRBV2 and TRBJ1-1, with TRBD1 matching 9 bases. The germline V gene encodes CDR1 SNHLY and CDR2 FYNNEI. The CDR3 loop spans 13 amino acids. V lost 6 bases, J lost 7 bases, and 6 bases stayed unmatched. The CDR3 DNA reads TGTGCCAGCAGCGTACAGGGGGCCAGTGAAGCTTTCTTT. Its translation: CASSVQGASEAFF.

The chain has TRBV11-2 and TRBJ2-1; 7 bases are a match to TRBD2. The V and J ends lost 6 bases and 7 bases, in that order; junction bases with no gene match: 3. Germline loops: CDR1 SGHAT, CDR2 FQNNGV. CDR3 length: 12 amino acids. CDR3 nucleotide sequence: TGTGCCAGCAGGATGGGGGGGAATGAGCAGTTCTTC. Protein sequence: CASRMGGNEQFF.

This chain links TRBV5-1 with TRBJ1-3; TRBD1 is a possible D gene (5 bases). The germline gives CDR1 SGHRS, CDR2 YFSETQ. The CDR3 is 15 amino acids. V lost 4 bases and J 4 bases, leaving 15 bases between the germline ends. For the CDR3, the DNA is TGCGCCAGCAGCCCCGGGGCGGGTCTCGGAAACACCATATATTTT. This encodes CASSPGAGLGNTIYF.

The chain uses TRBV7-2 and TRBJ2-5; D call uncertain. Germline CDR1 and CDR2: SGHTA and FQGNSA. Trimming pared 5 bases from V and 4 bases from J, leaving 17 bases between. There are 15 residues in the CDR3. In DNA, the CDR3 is TGTGCCAGCAGCCCCGTTTCGAGCGTGTCAGAGACCCAGTACTTC. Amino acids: CASSPVSSVSETQYF.

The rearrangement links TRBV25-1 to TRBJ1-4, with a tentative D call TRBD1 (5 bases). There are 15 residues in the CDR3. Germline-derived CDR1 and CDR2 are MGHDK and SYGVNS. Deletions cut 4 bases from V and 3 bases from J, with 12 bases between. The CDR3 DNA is TGTGCCAGCAGTGGGGGAGGGACGTCTAATGAAAAACTGTTTTTT. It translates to CASSGGGTSNEKLFF.

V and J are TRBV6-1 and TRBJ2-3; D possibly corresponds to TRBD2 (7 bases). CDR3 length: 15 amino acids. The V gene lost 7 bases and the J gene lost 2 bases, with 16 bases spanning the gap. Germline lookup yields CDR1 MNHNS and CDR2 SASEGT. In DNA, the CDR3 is TGTGCCAGCACCCTCAGGGGAGGGAACACAGATACGCAGTATTTT. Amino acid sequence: CASTLRGGNTDTQYF.

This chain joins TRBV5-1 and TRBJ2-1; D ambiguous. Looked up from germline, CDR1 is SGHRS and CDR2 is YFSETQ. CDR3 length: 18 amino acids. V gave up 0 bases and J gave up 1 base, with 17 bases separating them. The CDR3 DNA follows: TGCGCCAGCAGCTTGGCCATCGGGCTTACGAGGTCCTACAATGAGCAGTTCTTC. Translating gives CASSLAIGLTRSYNEQFF.

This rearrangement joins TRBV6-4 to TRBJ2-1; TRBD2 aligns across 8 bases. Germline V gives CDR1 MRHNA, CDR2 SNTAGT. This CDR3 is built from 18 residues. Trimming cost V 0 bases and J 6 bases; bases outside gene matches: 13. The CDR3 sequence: CASSDSFGWAGGTNEQFF. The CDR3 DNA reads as TGTGCCAGCAGTGACTCATTTGGATGGGCGGGGGGTACCAATGAGCAGTTCTTC.

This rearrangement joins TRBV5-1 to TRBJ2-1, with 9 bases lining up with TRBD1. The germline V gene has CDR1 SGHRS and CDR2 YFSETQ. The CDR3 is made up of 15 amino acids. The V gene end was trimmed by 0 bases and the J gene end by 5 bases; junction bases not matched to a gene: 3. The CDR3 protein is CASSLVGQGNNEQFF. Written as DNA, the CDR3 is TGCGCCAGCAGCTTGGTGGGACAGGGAAACAATGAGCAGTTCTTC.

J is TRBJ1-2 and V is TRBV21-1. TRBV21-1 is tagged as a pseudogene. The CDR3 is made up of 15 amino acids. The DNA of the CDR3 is TGTGCCAGCAGCAAAGAGGGATGGGAGAGGGGAGGCTACACCTTC. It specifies CASSKEGWERGGYTF.

CDR3 residues: CASSPAQSSYNEQFF. The CDR3 bases are TGCGCCAGCAGTCCGGCCCAAAGCTCCTACAATGAGCAGTTCTTC. V usage is TRBV5-1 and J usage is TRBJ2-1; D remains unclear. Trimming took off 5 bases at V and 0 bases at J, with 12 bases between the two ends. Germline loops: CDR1 SGHRS, CDR2 YFSETQ. This CDR3 spans 15 amino acids.

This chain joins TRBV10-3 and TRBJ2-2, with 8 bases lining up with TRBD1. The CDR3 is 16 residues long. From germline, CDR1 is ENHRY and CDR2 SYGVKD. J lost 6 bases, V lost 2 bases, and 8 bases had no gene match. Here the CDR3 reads CAISEAPRGRAGELFF. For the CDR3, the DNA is TGTGCCATCAGTGAGGCCCCCAGGGGGCGGGCCGGGGAGCTGTTTTTT.

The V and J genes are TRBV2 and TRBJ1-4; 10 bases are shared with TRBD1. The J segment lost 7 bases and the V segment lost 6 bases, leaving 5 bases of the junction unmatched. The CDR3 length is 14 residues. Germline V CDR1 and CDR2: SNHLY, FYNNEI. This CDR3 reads CASRGGTGVEKLFF. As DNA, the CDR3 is TGTGCCAGCAGAGGGGGGACAGGGGTTGAAAAACTGTTTTTT.

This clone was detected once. DNA of the CDR3: TGTGCCAGCAGCTCCGGGGCGCAAGAGACCCAGTACTTC. Translation: CASSSGAQETQYF. The J gene is TRBJ2-5, the V gene TRBV13; D might be TRBD1 or TRBD2, each matching 5 bases. The V gene lost 4 bases and the J gene lost 2 bases, with 8 bases spanning the gap. Germline CDR1 is PRHDT and CDR2 is FYEKMQ (reference sequence). CDR3 size: 13 residues.

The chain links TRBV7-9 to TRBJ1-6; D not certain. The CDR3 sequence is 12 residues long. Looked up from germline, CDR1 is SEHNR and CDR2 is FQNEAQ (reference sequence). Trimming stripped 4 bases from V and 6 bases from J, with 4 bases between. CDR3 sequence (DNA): TGTGCCAGCAGCTGGGGTAATTCACCCCTCCACTTT. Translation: CASSWGNSPLHF.

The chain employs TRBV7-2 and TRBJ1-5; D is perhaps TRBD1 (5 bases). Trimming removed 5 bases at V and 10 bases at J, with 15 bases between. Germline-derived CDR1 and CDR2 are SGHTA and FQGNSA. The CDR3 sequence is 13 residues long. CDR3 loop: CASSPGPALPQHF. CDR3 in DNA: TGTGCCAGCAGCCCGGGGCCAGCCCTACCCCAGCATTTT.

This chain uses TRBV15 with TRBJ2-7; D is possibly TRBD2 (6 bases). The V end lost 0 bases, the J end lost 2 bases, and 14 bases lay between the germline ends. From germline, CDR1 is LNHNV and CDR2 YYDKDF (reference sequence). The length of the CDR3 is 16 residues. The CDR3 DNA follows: TGTGCCACCAGCAGAGATAGTGGGCGGGGAACCTACGAGCAGTACTTC. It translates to CATSRDSGRGTYEQYF.

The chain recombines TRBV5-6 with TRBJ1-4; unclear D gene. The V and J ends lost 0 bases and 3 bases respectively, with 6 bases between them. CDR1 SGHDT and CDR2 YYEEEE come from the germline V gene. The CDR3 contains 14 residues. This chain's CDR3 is CASSLGEANEKLFF. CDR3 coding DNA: TGTGCCAGCAGCTTGGGAGAGGCTAATGAAAAACTGTTTTTT. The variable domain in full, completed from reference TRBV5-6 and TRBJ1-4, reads DAGVTQSPTHLIKTRGQQVTLRCSPKSGHDTVSWYQQALGQGPQFIFQYYEEEERQRGNFPDRFSGHQFPNYSSELNVNALLLGDSALYLCASSLGEANEKLFFGSGTQLSVL.

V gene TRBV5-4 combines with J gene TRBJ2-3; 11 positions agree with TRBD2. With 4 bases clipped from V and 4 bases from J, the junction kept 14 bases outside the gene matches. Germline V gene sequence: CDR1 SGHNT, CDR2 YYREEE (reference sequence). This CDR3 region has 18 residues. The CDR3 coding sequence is TGTGCCAGCAGCCCCGATCGTACTAGCGGGGGCCGAGCAGATACGCAGTATTTT. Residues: CASSPDRTSGGRADTQYF.

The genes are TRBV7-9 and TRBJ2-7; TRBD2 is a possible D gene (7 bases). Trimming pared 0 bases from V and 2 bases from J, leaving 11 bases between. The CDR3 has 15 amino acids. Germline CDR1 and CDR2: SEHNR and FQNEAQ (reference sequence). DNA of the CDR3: TGTGCCAGCAGCTTAGCGCGCGGGGGCCCCTACGAGCAGTACTTC. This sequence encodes CASSLARGGPYEQYF.

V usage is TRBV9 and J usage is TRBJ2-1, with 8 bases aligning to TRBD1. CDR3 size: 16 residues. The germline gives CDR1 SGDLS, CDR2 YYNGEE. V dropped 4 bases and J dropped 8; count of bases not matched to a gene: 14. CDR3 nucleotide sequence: TGTGCCAGCAGCCCAGGGGGCAGGGGGCCCTTGGATGAGCAGTTCTTC. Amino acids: CASSPGGRGPLDEQFF.

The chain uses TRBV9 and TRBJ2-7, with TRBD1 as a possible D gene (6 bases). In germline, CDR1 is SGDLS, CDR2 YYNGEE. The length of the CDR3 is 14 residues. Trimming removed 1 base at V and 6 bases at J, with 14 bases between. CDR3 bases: TGTGCCAGCAGCGTACAGGGGCAAGCCAGCGAGCAGTACTTC. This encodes CASSVQGQASEQYF.

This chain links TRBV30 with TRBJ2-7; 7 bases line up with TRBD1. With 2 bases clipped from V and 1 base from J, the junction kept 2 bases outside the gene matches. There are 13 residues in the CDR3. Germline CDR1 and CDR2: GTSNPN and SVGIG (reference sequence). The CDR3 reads CAWSPGQSYEQYF. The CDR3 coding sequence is TGTGCCTGGAGTCCGGGACAGTCCTACGAGCAGTACTTC.

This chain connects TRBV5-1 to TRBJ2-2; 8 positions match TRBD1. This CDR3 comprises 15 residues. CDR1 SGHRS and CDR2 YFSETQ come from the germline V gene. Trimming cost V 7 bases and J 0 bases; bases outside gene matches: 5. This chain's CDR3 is CASATDRANTGELFF. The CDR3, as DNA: TGCGCCAGCGCAACGGACAGGGCGAACACCGGGGAGCTGTTTTTT.

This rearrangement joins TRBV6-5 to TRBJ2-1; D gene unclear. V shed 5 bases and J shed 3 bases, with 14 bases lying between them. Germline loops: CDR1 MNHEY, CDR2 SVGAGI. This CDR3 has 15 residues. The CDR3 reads CASSRLGAHYNEQFF. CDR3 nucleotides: TGTGCCAGCAGTAGACTTGGAGCCCACTACAATGAGCAGTTCTTC.

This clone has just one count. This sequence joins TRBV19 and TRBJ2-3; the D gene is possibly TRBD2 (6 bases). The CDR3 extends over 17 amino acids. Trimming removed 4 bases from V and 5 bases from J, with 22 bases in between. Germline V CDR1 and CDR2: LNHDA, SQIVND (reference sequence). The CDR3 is CASSKRARSSGEDTQYF. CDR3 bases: TGTGCCAGTAGTAAGCGCGCCCGAAGCTCGGGGGAAGATACGCAGTATTTT.

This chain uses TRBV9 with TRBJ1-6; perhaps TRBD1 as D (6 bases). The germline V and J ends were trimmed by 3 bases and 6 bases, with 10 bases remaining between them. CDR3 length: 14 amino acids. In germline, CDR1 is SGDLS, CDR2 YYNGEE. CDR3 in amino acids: CASSDRVSNSPLHF. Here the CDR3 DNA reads TGTGCCAGCAGCGACAGGGTGAGTAATTCACCCCTCCACTTT.

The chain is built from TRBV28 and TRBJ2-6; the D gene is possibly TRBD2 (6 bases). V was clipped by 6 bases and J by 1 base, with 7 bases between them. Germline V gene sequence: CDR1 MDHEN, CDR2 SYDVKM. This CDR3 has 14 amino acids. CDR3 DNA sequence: TGTGCCAGCAGGGGGGGATCTGGGGCCAACGTCCTGACTTTC. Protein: CASRGGSGANVLTF.

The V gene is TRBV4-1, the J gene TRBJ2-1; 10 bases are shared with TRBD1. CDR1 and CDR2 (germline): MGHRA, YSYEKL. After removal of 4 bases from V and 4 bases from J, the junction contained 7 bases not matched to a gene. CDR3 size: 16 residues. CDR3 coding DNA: TGCGCCAGCAGCCCGTCGGACAGGGGGATATACAATGAGCAGTTCTTC. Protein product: CASSPSDRGIYNEQFF.